The entry below describes one TCR beta chain. The specificity of this receptor is unknown. Qualities for individual bases were not recorded, and no much larger clone is one base off. The roughly 39 donors, aged 6 to 90 years, were systemically healthy Caucasian individuals from Russia. Ten milliliters of peripheral blood were collected from each donor into EDTA-treated Vacutainer tubes. Ficoll-Paque density-gradient centrifugation was used to isolate PBMCs, with at least 6 million obtained per sample. Trizol reagent was used to extract total RNA from PBMCs, with at least 5.5 micrograms per sample. For every donor, flow cytometry on a PBMC aliquot measured the percentage of naive CD45RAhigh/CD27high T cells. The data stem from a study of blood T cells in healthy people across ages (dated by TCRdb to the mid-2010s). Turning to the overall study: In model experiments, roughly one uniquely barcoded TCR beta cDNA molecule per two T cells was captured by template switching. The donors were split into four age groups: young (average 16 years), middle-aged (more than 35), aged (about 56) and long-lived (more than 80). The study measured age-related changes in TCR beta repertoire diversity using deep sequencing normalized with unique cDNA molecular identifiers. Two additional independent replicas of 1 million unique cDNA reads from the same blood draw were analyzed for two donors (one aged 18 to 29 and one aged 80 or older).

Broad study findings and their caveats: Compared with the aged group, the long-lived group had more naive CD4+ T cells, fewer expanded clones and increased TCR diversity, suggesting age selection. There was a strong correlation between observed TCR beta diversity and the percentage of naive T cells measured by flow cytometry. Donor CMV infection status was unknown, potentially confounding age-related changes in expanded clonotypes. Total diversity estimates from one million sequenced T cells were considered lower bounds and underestimates. As age increased, observed TCR beta diversity per million T cells dropped in a roughly linear way, and a significant reduction was already evident by age around 41. Because profiling used bulk unsorted PBMCs, naive and antigen-experienced compartments could not be compared conclusively.

V has 6 bases trimmed and J has 2 bases trimmed; junction bases matching no gene number 10. Spanning cysteine to phenylalanine, the CDR3 consists of 18 amino acids. Just CDR3 DNA is preserved here, 54 bases in frame from base 1. The germline V gene provides CDR1 MNHNS and CDR2 SASEGT. The library was built by means of 5' RACE. Data came from an Illumina HiSeq 2500. The second PCR ran for roughly 6 to 11 cycles and used a J-beta primer mix along with a sample-barcoded 5' primer. Each TCR beta cDNA molecule received a unique molecular identifier from a template-switch 5' adaptor carrying 12 random nucleotides. Each sample yielded at least 2.5 million CDR3-containing paired-end reads. First-strand cDNA was synthesized from all RNA with the Mint cDNA synthesis kit, primed by a TRBC-specific oligonucleotide. After uracil-DNA glycosylase treatment, a first 18-cycle PCR used universal primers M1SS and BC2_uni_R on all cDNA. Per the source publication's procedure: Each sample was normalized by randomly selecting 1 million high-quality reads, each carrying a distinct molecular identifier. Instead of being binned into consensus sequences, reads that shared molecular identifiers were thrown out. MiTCR, set to a Q25 quality threshold and the strictest error-elimination algorithm, was used for CDR3 identification, clonotype clustering and error correction. A nonparametric unseen species model using Euler transformation provided a lower-bound estimate of total TCR beta diversity. Through fastp at Q25 and MiXCR, TCRdb rebuilt clones from the public reads, retaining in-frame beta chains. Rows matching on CDR3 protein sequence are summarized as one entry with the most common DNA and genes. The V and J calls come from TCRdb's annotation, not from the publication. Across this sample there are about 800,000 distinct CDR3 sequences, with roughly 25% seen only once. Around 3.6% of the sample lies in the top ten.

In addition, the sample was reused for a study of T cells of mothers and their children. The second study's paper adds: Donors were nine systemically healthy Caucasian individuals: three mothers and their six children. cDNA synthesis used all of the extracted RNA, with roughly 1.6 ug of RNA in each 15 ul reaction. In the second PCR, the M1S primer added sample barcodes and 2-4 random nucleotides. Over 8 million TCR beta CDR3 reads came from each mother, compared with approximately 2.8 million reads from each child. In both related and unrelated pairs, thymic selection shapes the output of TCR recombination in a similar way, with inherited differences having only a minor effect. Normalized repertoire overlap was always found to be slightly, but never significantly, higher in related mother-child pairs than in unrelated mother-child pairs. With a sensitivity of about 100 clones per million clonotypes, no persistent microchimeric T cell clones were detected. In the study, deep NGS was used to compare the TCR beta repertoires of mothers and children, and features distinguishing related mother-child pairs from unrelated individuals were sought. On average, the children were approximately 11 +/- 4 years old, while the mothers were about 40 +/- 4 years old. Libraries were sequenced on Illumina HiSeq 2000 with 100+100 nt paired-end reads after adapter ligation with NEBNext reagents. Mother and child libraries were prepared a month apart and sequenced in separate runs to prevent cross-contamination. For each donor, somewhere between about 500,000 and 2,000,000 distinct TCR beta clonotypes were identified. Naive TCR beta clonotypes were estimated from low-frequency clonotypes matched to each donor's FACS-determined naive share, without sorting.

The chain joins TRBV6-1 to TRBJ2-2, and 12 junction bases match TRBD2. Source material: blood. The sequence derives from a boy younger than 18 in good health. The nucleotides are TGTGCCAGCAGATCACTAGCGGGAGGCCTCGACAACACCGGGGAGCTGTTTTTT. This sequence encodes CASRSLAGGLDNTGELFF.